This record looks at one T cell receptor (beta chain) sequence and its context. Its antigen is unknown. CDR1 MDHEN and CDR2 SYDVKM come from the germline V gene. CDR3 length equals 13 residues. The ends were cut back, 7 bases at V and 0 bases at J, with 8 bases in the middle. The sample originates from a study of vaccination and CD4 T cells after COVID-19. Sequence data for DNA of cultured CD4+ T cells were generated by the Oncomine TCR Beta short-read assay. Cultured CD4+ T cells were the source of extracted genomic DNA. TCRdb used MiXCR to reprocess the PCR reads, holding one entry per CDR3 protein. The sample consists of some 7,000 distinct CDR3 sequences, 33% of them appearing once. Treatment: approximately nine-day PBMC culture with coronavirus spike peptide pools or control peptides (ViraFEST assay). CD4+ T-cell collection from the unexposed donor predated the COVID-19 pandemic (2011-2018).

V and J are TRBV28 and TRBJ2-3, with no clear D. The source material was CD4+ T cells from blood, cultured in vitro. The sequence derives from a human donor in good health. CDR3: CASMSGSTDTQYF. CDR3 DNA: TGTGCCAGCATGTCAGGTAGCACAGATACGCAGTATTTT. Combining the CDR3 with reference TRBV28 and TRBJ2-3 gives the whole variable domain DVKVTQSSRYLVKRTGEKVFLECVQDMDHENMFWYRQDPGLGLRLIYFSYDVKMKEKGDIPEGYSVSREKKERFSLILESASTNQTSMYLCASMSGSTDTQYFGPGTRLTVL.